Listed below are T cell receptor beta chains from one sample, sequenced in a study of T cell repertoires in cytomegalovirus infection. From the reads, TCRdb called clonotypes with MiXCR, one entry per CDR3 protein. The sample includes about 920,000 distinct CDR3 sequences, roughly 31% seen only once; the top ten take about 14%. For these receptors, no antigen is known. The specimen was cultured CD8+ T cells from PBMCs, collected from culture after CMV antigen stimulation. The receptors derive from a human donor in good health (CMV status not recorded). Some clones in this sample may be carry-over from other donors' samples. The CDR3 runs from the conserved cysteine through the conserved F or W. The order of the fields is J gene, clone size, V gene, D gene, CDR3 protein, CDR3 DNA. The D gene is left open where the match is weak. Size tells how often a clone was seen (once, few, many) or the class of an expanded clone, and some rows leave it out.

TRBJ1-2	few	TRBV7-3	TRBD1	CARTIRGTDYNYGYTF	TGTGCCAGAACGATTAGGGGGACAGACTATAACTATGGCTACACCTTC
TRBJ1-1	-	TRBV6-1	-	CASTRGTLNTEAFF	TGTGCCAGCACAAGGGGGACTTTGAACACTGAAGCTTTCTTT
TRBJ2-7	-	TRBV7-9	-	CASSKGAYEQYF	TGTGCCAGCAGCAAGGGGGCCTACGAGCAGTACTTC
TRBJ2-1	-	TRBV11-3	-	CASSLDKGYNEQFF	TGTGCCAGCAGCTTAGATAAAGGGTACAATGAGCAGTTCTTC
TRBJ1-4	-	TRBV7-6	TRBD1	CASSSPQGALSRKLFF	TGTGCCAGCAGCTCCCCACAGGGGGCGCTTTCTAGAAAACTGTTTTTT
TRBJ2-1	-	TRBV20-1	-	CSARIETSSYNEQFF	TGCAGTGCTAGAATAGAGACCTCGTCCTACAATGAGCAGTTCTTC
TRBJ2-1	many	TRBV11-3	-	CASSHRDNYNEQFF	TGTGCCAGCAGCCACCGGGACAACTACAATGAGCAGTTCTTC
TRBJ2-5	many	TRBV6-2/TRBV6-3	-	CASSYSPPGQLVTQYF	TGTGCCAGCAGTTACTCCCCTCCGGGACAATTGGTGACCCAGTACTTC
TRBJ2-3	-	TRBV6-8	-	CASSGKDSTDTQYF	TGTGCCAGCAGTGGTAAGGATTCCACAGATACGCAGTATTTT
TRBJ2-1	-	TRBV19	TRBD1	CASGKGTGGNEQFF	TGTGCCAGTGGTAAAGGGACAGGGGGCAATGAGCAGTTCTTC
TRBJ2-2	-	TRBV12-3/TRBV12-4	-	CASSPSDLIGELFF	TGTGCCAGCAGCCCTTCGGACCTCATTGGGGAGCTGTTTTTT
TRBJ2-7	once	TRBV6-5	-	CASSYSTPPGDEQYF	TGTGCCAGCAGTTACTCCACACCCCCGGGGGACGAGCAGTACTTC
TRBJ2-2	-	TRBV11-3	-	CASSLAVPANTGELFF	TGTGCCAGCAGCTTAGCAGTCCCAGCGAACACCGGGGAGCTGTTTTTT
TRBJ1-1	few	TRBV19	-	CASSIVAPVGHTEAFF	TGTGCCAGTAGTATAGTGGCCCCTGTGGGACACACTGAAGCTTTCTTT
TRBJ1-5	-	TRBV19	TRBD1	CASSIGQGVDWSNQPQHF	TGTGCCAGTAGTATTGGACAGGGTGTAGACTGGAGCAATCAGCCCCAGCATTTT
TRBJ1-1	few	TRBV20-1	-	CSAPAGTEAFF	TGCAGTGCCCCAGCGGGTACTGAAGCTTTCTTT
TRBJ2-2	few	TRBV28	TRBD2	CASSLNPTLAANTGELFF	TGTGCCAGCAGTTTAAACCCCACCCTAGCGGCGAACACCGGGGAGCTGTTTTTT
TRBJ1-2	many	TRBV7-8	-	CASSLLTGHSYGYTF	TGTGCCAGCAGCCTTCTGACCGGACACTCTTATGGCTACACCTTC
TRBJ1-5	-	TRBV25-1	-	CASSEWQINQPQHF	TGTGCCAGCAGTGAATGGCAGATCAATCAGCCCCAGCATTTT
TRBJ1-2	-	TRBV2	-	CAIPLSLRPPAVGYTF	TGTGCCATCCCCCTTTCCCTAAGACCCCCCGCTGTTGGCTACACCTTC
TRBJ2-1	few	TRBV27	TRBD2	CASSSGTHNEQFF	TGTGCCAGCAGTAGCGGGACTCACAATGAGCAGTTCTTC
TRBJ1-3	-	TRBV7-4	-	CASSLPLDLHPISGNTIYF	TGTGCCAGCAGCTTACCCCTAGATCTCCATCCCATCTCTGGAAACACCATATATTTT
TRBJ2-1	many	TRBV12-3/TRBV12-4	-	CASSALTYEQFF	TGTGCCAGCAGTGCCCTGACCTATGAGCAGTTCTTC
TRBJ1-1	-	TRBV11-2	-	CASSLALPFEAFF	TGTGCCAGCAGCTTAGCCCTTCCTTTTGAAGCTTTCTTT
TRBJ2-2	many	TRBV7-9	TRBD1	CASGGQPNTGELFF	TGTGCCAGCGGGGGACAGCCGAACACCGGGGAGCTGTTTTTT
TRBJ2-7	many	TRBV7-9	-	CASSLGKYEQYF	TGTGCCAGCAGCTTGGGGAAGTACGAGCAGTACTTC
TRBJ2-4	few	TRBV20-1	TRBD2	CSALGLAVTLAKNIQYF	TGCAGTGCCCTGGGACTAGCGGTAACACTAGCCAAAAACATTCAGTACTTC
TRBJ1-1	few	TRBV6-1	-	CASSLNLEAFF	TGTGCCAGCAGTCTGAACCTTGAAGCTTTCTTT
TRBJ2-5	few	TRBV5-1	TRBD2	CASSLAGGDYETQYF	TGCGCCAGCAGCTTGGCCGGGGGGGATTATGAGACCCAGTACTTC
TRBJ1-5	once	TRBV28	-	CASSLMGGHNQPQHF	TGTGCCAGCAGTTTAATGGGGGGCCACAATCAGCCCCAGCATTTT
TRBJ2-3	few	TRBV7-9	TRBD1	CASSPMAGGGTDTQYF	TGTGCCAGCAGCCCTATGGCAGGGGGCGGCACAGATACGCAGTATTTT
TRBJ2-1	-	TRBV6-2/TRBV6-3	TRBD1	CASSYSTQGYYNEQFF	TGTGCCAGCAGTTACTCGACACAGGGGTACTACAATGAGCAGTTCTTC
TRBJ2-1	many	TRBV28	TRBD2	CASSLTSAYNEQFF	TGTGCCAGCAGTTTAACTAGCGCCTACAATGAGCAGTTCTTC
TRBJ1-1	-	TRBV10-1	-	CASSDFGQHEAFF	TGCGCCAGCAGTGATTTCGGCCAGCATGAAGCTTTCTTT
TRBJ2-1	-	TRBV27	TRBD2	CASSPGTSGGAKFRGYNEQFF	TGTGCCAGCAGTCCTGGGACTAGCGGGGGGGCCAAATTTCGGGGTTACAATGAGCAGTTCTTC
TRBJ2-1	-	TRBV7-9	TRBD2	CVSSQPSGGYNEQFF	TGTGTCAGCAGCCAACCTAGCGGGGGTTACAATGAGCAGTTCTTC
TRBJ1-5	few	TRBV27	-	CASGNQPQHF	TGTGCCAGCGGTAATCAGCCCCAGCATTTT
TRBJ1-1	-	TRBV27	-	CASSLRLMGTEAFF	TGTGCCAGCAGTTTAAGGCTTATGGGCACTGAAGCTTTCTTT
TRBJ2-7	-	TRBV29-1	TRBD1	CSVWDREAYEQYF	TGCAGCGTTTGGGACAGGGAGGCCTACGAGCAGTACTTC
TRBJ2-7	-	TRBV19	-	CASESQSYEQYF	TGTGCCAGCGAATCCCAGTCCTACGAGCAGTACTTC
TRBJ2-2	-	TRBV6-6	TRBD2	CASSSMSGGAAGELFF	TGTGCCAGCAGTTCCATGAGCGGGGGGGCCGCCGGGGAGCTGTTTTTT
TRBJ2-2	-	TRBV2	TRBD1	CASSEETGYTGELFF	TGTGCCAGCAGTGAAGAGACAGGGTACACCGGGGAGCTGTTTTTT
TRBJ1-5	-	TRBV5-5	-	CASSTGHLSNQPQHF	TGTGCCAGCAGCACAGGACACCTTAGCAATCAGCCCCAGCATTTT
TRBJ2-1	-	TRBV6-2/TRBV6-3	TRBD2	CASSYSNQRGDNEQFF	TGTGCCAGCAGTTACTCGAACCAGCGGGGTGACAATGAGCAGTTCTTC
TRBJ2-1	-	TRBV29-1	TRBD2	CSVGTSGLETEQFF	TGCAGCGTCGGGACTAGCGGCCTTGAGACTGAGCAGTTCTTC
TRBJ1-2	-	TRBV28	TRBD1	CASSRDRGLYGYTF	TGTGCCAGCAGCCGCGACAGGGGGCTCTATGGCTACACCTTC
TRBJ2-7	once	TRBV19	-	CASSGDNGLPYEQYF	TGTGCCAGTAGTGGAGACAACGGGCTCCCCTACGAGCAGTACTTC
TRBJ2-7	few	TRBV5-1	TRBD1	CASSLIRTGPLSEQYF	TGCGCCAGCAGCTTGATCCGGACAGGGCCTTTGAGCGAGCAGTACTTC
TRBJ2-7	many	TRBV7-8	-	CASSFGITYEQYF	TGTGCCAGCAGCTTTGGAATAACCTACGAGCAGTACTTC
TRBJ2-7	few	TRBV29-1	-	CSVEDPKGEGTAYEQYF	TGCAGCGTTGAAGATCCCAAAGGCGAAGGAACGGCCTACGAGCAGTACTTC
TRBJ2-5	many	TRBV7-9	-	CASSLSIQETQYF	TGTGCCAGCAGTTTAAGTATCCAAGAGACCCAGTACTTC
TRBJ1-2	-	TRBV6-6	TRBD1	CASTSVTGSPYDYTF	TGTGCCAGCACTTCAGTGACAGGGTCCCCCTATGACTACACCTTC
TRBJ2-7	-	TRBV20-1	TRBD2	CSAWTSGGRPYEQYF	TGCAGTGCTTGGACTAGCGGGGGCCGTCCCTACGAGCAGTACTTC
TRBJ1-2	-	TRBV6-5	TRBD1	CASSYYPTGSEVHTF	TGTGCCAGCAGTTACTACCCGACAGGGAGCGAGGTTCACACCTTC
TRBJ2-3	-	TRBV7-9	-	CASSFKSPGIDTQYF	TGTGCCAGCAGCTTTAAAAGCCCTGGGATCGATACGCAGTATTTT